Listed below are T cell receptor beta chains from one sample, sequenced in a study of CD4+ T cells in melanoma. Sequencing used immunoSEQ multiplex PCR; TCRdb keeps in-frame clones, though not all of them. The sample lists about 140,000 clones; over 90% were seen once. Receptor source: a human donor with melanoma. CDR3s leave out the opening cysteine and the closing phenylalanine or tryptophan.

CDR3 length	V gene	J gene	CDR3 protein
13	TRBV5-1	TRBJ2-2	ASSPGTVVIGELF
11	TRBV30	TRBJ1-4	ASQRTTNEKLF
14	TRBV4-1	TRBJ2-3	ASSQPASGGTDTQY
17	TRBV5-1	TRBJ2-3	ASSLAASGGVRLRDTQY
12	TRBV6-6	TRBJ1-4	ASSYREGYEKLF
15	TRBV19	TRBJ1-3	ASSILGASSSGNTIY
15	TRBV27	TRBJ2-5	ASSSPTSGGPTGAQY
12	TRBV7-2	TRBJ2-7	ASKLGGVSYEQY
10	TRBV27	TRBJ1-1	ASRDRGLEAF
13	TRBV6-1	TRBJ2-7	ASSEPGGSSYEQY